The next 17 T cell receptor beta chains were all read from a single sample in a study of T cell responses to AZD1222 COVID-19 vaccine. Produced via immunoSEQ multiplex PCR; TCRdb's table is partial and in-frame only. The sample has around 170,000 clones, approximately 91% seen once. The specimen comprised peripheral blood, sampled on day 0 of AZD1222 vaccination. These receptors all come from an adult in good health.

J is TRBJ2-1 and V is TRBV6-4, with 8 positions matching TRBD2. The germline gives CDR1 MRHNA, CDR2 SNTAGT. V trimming: 0 bases; J trimming: 3 bases; junction bases outside the gene matches: 1. The CDR3 spans 15 residues. In nucleotides, the CDR3 is TGTGCCAGCAGTGACTCCGGGGGGGGCTACAATGAGCAGTTCTTC. It translates to CASSDSGGGYNEQFF.

The gene calls are TRBV7-2 and TRBJ2-7, with unresolved D. CDR1 is SGHTA and CDR2 is FQGNSA in the germline V gene. The germline V and J ends were trimmed by 5 bases and 0 bases, with 5 bases remaining between them. This CDR3 is 12 amino acids long. DNA for the CDR3: TGTGCCAGCAGCGCGAGCTCCTACGAGCAGTACTTC. This translates into CASSASSYEQYF.

The chain has TRBV27 and TRBJ2-1; 9 bases fit TRBD2. The CDR3 is made up of 15 amino acids. Per germline, CDR1 MNHEY and CDR2 SMNVEV (reference sequence). The V gene end was trimmed by 6 bases and the J gene end by 0 bases; junction bases not matched to a gene: 3. The CDR3 spells CASSHSGGSYNEQFF. CDR3 in DNA: TGTGCCAGCAGCCATAGCGGGGGCTCCTACAATGAGCAGTTCTTC.

The chain has TRBV2 and TRBJ1-2, with TRBD1 identical over 8 bases. The CDR3 has 14 amino acids. Trimming at V came to 0 bases and at J to 8 bases, leaving 5 bases not matched to a gene. Germline CDR1 and CDR2: SNHLY and FYNNEI. DNA of the CDR3: TGTGCCAGCAGTGAAGCGACGGCAGGGGGCGGCTACACCTTC. Translation gives CASSEATAGGGYTF.

The chain recombines TRBV9 with TRBJ2-7, with D tentatively TRBD2 (6 bases). Germline CDR1 and CDR2: SGDLS and YYNGEE. The CDR3 spans 15 residues. Trimming removed 4 bases at V and 0 bases at J, with 14 bases between. The CDR3 DNA sequence: TGTGCCAGCAGCCCGGCTCCCGGGAGCTCCTACGAGCAGTACTTC. It is translated as CASSPAPGSSYEQYF. Supplemented by reference TRBV9 and TRBJ2-7, the full variable domain reads DSGVTQTPKHLITATGQRVTLRCSPRSGDLSVYWYQQSLDQGLQFLIQYYNGEERAKGNILERFSAQQFPDLHSELNLSSLELGDSALYFCASSPAPGSSYEQYFGPGTRLTVT.

V and J are TRBV4-3 and TRBJ1-2, with D perhaps matching TRBD1 (6 bases). The CDR3 runs 15 residues. The ends were cut back, 3 bases at V and 5 bases at J, with 16 bases in the middle. Germline V gives CDR1 LGHNA, CDR2 YSLEER. The CDR3 nucleotides read TGCGCCAGCAGCCAGCGATCGGGGGGCCAATATGGCTACACCTTC. Encoded protein: CASSQRSGGQYGYTF.

CDR3: CASSQARDRGSPLHF. The CDR3 region has the DNA TGTGCCAGCAGCCAGGCGCGGGACAGGGGATCACCCCTCCACTTT. The chain is built from TRBV4-2 and TRBJ1-6; 10 nucleotides align to TRBD1. After removal of 3 bases from V and 10 bases from J, the junction contained 6 bases not matched to a gene. The germline CDR1 and CDR2 sequences are LGHNA and YNFKEQ. There are 15 residues in the CDR3.

The chain uses TRBV5-6 and TRBJ1-1; D is unclear. V was cut by 5 bases and J by 1 base, with 3 bases left in between. The CDR3 contains 11 residues. The germline gives CDR1 SGHDT, CDR2 YYEEEE. The DNA of the CDR3 is TGTGCCAGCAGTTCGAACACTGAAGCTTTCTTT. Translation: CASSSNTEAFF. Drawing the rest from reference TRBV5-6 and TRBJ1-1, the complete variable domain is DAGVTQSPTHLIKTRGQQVTLRCSPKSGHDTVSWYQQALGQGPQFIFQYYEEEERQRGNFPDRFSGHQFPNYSSELNVNALLLGDSALYLCASSSNTEAFFGQGTRLTVV.

The chain couples TRBV7-9 to TRBJ2-7; tentative D call: TRBD1 (5 bases). The CDR3 totals 12 residues. V was shortened by 1 base and J by 7 bases, with 8 bases between the two germline ends. The V gene's germline CDR1 is SEHNR and CDR2 FQNEAQ (reference sequence). CDR3 in DNA: TGTGCCAGCAGCTTAGAAGCAGGGGAGCAGTACTTC. Translated: CASSLEAGEQYF.

The V call is TRBV5-1, the J call TRBJ1-1; D gene unclear. This CDR3 has 13 residues. Germline assignment: CDR1 SGHRS and CDR2 YFSETQ. The V and J ends lost 0 bases and 3 bases respectively, with 6 bases between them. The CDR3 bases are TGCGCCAGCAGCTTGGAGGCGGACACTGAAGCTTTCTTT. Its translation: CASSLEADTEAFF.

The genes are TRBV11-2 and TRBJ2-1, with a possible D match to TRBD2 (6 bases). Germline V lookup: CDR1 SGHAT, CDR2 FQNNGV. Trimming cost V 1 base and J 0 bases, with 13 bases left between them. This CDR3 comprises 17 residues. CDR3 coding DNA: TGTGCCAGCAGCTTAGTCCCCCGGGGGAGCTCCTACAATGAGCAGTTCTTC. Translated: CASSLVPRGSSYNEQFF.

The count of this clone is one. This CDR3 reads CASSSSIGGLYTF. Written as DNA, the CDR3 is TGTGCCAGCAGCTCGAGTATCGGGGGTCTCTACACCTTC. J is TRBJ1-2 and V is TRBV7-9; D might be TRBD1 (5 bases). The ends were cut back, 4 bases at V and 10 bases at J, with 16 bases in the middle. In germline, CDR1 is SEHNR, CDR2 FQNEAQ (reference sequence). The CDR3 spans 13 residues.

This sequence joins TRBV28 and TRBJ2-7; D is undetermined. Trimming removed 3 bases from V and 0 bases from J, with 12 bases in between. Looked up from germline, CDR1 is MDHEN and CDR2 is SYDVKM. The CDR3 totals 15 residues. The CDR3 sequence is CASSFADPYSYEQYF. CDR3 sequence (DNA): TGTGCCAGCAGTTTTGCCGACCCATACTCCTACGAGCAGTACTTC.

The sample holds one count of this clone. J is TRBJ2-3 and V is TRBV25-1; 7 bases line up with TRBD2. The length of the CDR3 is 15 residues. The V gene's germline CDR1 is MGHDK and CDR2 SYGVNS. With V trimmed by 0 bases and J by 0 bases, 0 bases remained unmatched. This CDR3 reads CASSEYSGSTDTQYF. CDR3 DNA sequence: TGTGCCAGCAGTGAATATAGCGGGAGCACAGATACGCAGTATTTT.

The chain employs TRBV9 and TRBJ2-3; 15 bases agree with TRBD2. The CDR3 is 17 residues long. V shed 3 bases, J shed 2 bases, and the junction held 4 bases outside the gene matches. Germline-derived CDR1 and CDR2 are SGDLS and YYNGEE. The CDR3 coding sequence is TGTGCCAGCAGCGCCGGACTAGCGGGGGGGTTCACAGATACGCAGTATTTT. It codes for CASSAGLAGGFTDTQYF.

The V call is TRBV7-9, the J call TRBJ1-2; perhaps TRBD1 as D (5 bases). V was shortened by 7 bases and J by 0 bases, with 27 bases between the two germline ends. The CDR3 covers 19 residues. CDR1 is SEHNR and CDR2 is FQNEAQ in the germline V gene (reference sequence). The CDR3 spells CASMLAPQGGPLANYGYTF. CDR3 nucleotides: TGTGCCAGCATGCTGGCGCCCCAGGGAGGGCCCCTGGCTAACTATGGCTACACCTTC.

The chain employs TRBV10-2 and TRBJ2-3; D unclear. This CDR3 region has 11 residues. Per the germline V gene, CDR1 is WSHSY and CDR2 is SAAADI. Trimming took 5 bases from V and 4 from J, leaving 4 bases between them. CDR3 in DNA: TGCGCCAGCAGTAGCTCAGATACGCAGTATTTT. Translation: CASSSSDTQYF.